This T cell receptor beta chain was documented in a study of tumor and adjacent non-tumor tissue in lung cancer. This sample's RNA came from whole unsorted tissue. Between August and November 2014, newly diagnosed, chemotherapy-naive lung cancer patients underwent thoracic surgery in China. The library came from three nested PCR rounds adapted from ARM-PCR protocols. Using its own MiXCR run on the multiplex PCR reads, TCRdb lists one record per CDR3 protein. This repertoire shows about 110,000 distinct CDR3 sequences, 60% to 80% found once; its top ten account for 37%. Findings and caveats of the study: In normal lung, the top 100 clones were significantly more dominant than in tumor.

Comments on this clonotype: Its cognate antigen is unknown. Compared with germline, one end of the junction differs, possibly owing to a read error.

Germline-derived CDR1 and CDR2 are SGHAT and FQNNGV. The CDR3 totals 15 residues. The genes are TRBV11-2 and TRBJ2-4; tentatively, D is TRBD2 (5 bases). The receptor's source is a woman between 55 and 75 years old with non-small cell lung cancer. Sequencing input: lung tumor tissue. In nucleotides, the CDR3 is TGCGCCAGCAGCTCCCGAACTAGAGGGAAAAACATTCAGTACTTC. This codes for CASSSRTRGKNIQYF.